The 17 T cell receptor beta chains presented below share a single source sample, sequenced in a study of control samples from healthy donors and cancer patients. The assay was immunoSEQ multiplex PCR, and TCRdb's table has in-frame clones only and misses some. The sample shows just under 65,000 clones, roughly 85% of them seen only once. Sequenced: blood. These TCRs come from a man aged 35 to 55 in good health.

The genes are TRBV30 and TRBJ2-7, with 9 bases that match TRBD2. The CDR3 runs to 13 residues. In germline, CDR1 is GTSNPN, CDR2 SVGIG (reference sequence). CDR3: CALAGREGYEQYF. As DNA, the CDR3 is TGTGCTCTGGCCGGGCGGGAGGGGTACGAGCAGTACTTC.

The J gene is TRBJ1-1, the V gene TRBV9; no firm D call. The length of the CDR3 is 14 residues. V shed 4 bases and J shed 4 bases, with 14 bases lying between them. Germline CDR1 and CDR2: SGDLS and YYNGEE. This CDR3 is CASSSNPGFTEAFF. The DNA of the CDR3 is TGTGCCAGCAGCTCAAACCCGGGGTTCACTGAAGCTTTCTTT.

The CDR3 DNA is TGTGCCAGTAACCAACAGGGGGCGGGTTCACCCCTCCACTTT. Translating it yields CASNQQGAGSPLHF. The chain combines TRBV19 with TRBJ1-6, with 9 bases identical to TRBD1. This CDR3 is 14 amino acids long. Per the germline V gene, CDR1 is LNHDA and CDR2 is SQIVND (reference sequence). V gave up 7 bases and J gave up 9 bases; unmatched junction bases: 7.

The gene calls are TRBV6-1 and TRBJ1-1; no clear D gene. Trimming cost V 3 bases and J 7 bases, with 18 bases left between them. Looked up from germline, CDR1 is MNHNS and CDR2 is SASEGT. The CDR3 is made up of 15 amino acids. DNA for the CDR3: TGTGCCAGCAGTGACGGGCCGGAGGTCGCCCTTGAAGCTTTCTTT. It translates to CASSDGPEVALEAFF.

V is TRBV7-9 and J is TRBJ1-2; D call uncertain. The germline V gene encodes CDR1 SEHNR and CDR2 FQNEAQ (reference sequence). The CDR3 has 14 amino acids. The V gene lost 1 base and the J gene lost 3 bases, with 9 bases spanning the gap. CDR3 region: CASSLDWSDYGYTF. The CDR3 nucleotides read TGTGCCAGCAGCTTAGATTGGAGTGACTATGGCTACACCTTC.

The rearrangement joins TRBV12-3 or TRBV12-4 to TRBJ1-2, with D uncertain. The CDR3 contains 12 residues. Trimming removed 8 bases at V and 8 bases at J, with 15 bases between. In DNA, the CDR3 is TGTGCCAGCCGTCGCGTGGATAGAGGCTACACCTTC. Amino acids: CASRRVDRGYTF.

This chain links TRBV2 with TRBJ2-7; D ambiguous. This CDR3 comprises 11 residues. The V gene's germline CDR1 is SNHLY and CDR2 FYNNEI. V was clipped by 6 bases and J by 3 bases, with 6 bases between them. CDR3 nucleotide sequence: TGTGCCAGCAGCCAAGACTACGAGCAGTACTTC. Translation: CASSQDYEQYF.

The J gene is TRBJ2-3, the V gene TRBV30; D not certain. V lost 0 bases to trimming and J lost 4 bases, with 8 bases between them. The CDR3 runs 13 residues. Germline CDR1 GTSNPN, CDR2 SVGIG (reference sequence). As DNA, the CDR3 is TGTGCCTGGAGTGTACCGCCTCCAGATACGCAGTATTTT. Its translation: CAWSVPPPDTQYF.

V usage is TRBV24-1 and J usage is TRBJ2-7; perhaps TRBD2 as D (6 bases). The germline V and J ends were trimmed by 0 bases and 5 bases, with 7 bases remaining between them. The germline CDR1 and CDR2 sequences are KGHDR and SFDVKD. This CDR3 comprises 13 residues. CDR3 bases: TGTGCCACCAGTGATTTGTGGAGGGACGAGCAGTACTTC. It encodes CATSDLWRDEQYF.

The chain has TRBV21-1 and TRBJ2-3. TRBV21-1 is a pseudogene. The CDR3 spans 15 residues. CDR3 protein: CASSKVPECTDTQYF. CDR3 coding DNA: TGTGCCAGCAGCAAAGTTCCAGAGTGCACAGATACGCAGTATTTT.

Concerning this clone itself: Other nucleotide sequences from this sample produce the same CDR3. V usage is TRBV24-1 and J usage is TRBJ1-5, with D perhaps TRBD1 (6 bases). Trimming left V 4 bases short and J 5 bases short, with 8 bases between. Per germline, CDR1 KGHDR and CDR2 SFDVKD. This CDR3 comprises 13 residues. The CDR3 sequence: CATSDRGDQPQHF. The DNA of the CDR3 is TGTGCCACCAGTGACAGGGGCGATCAGCCCCAGCATTTT.

The chain couples TRBV2 to TRBJ2-5; 11 bases align to TRBD1. The CDR3 totals 15 residues. Germline trimming cut 4 bases from V and 5 bases from J; bases unmatched to any gene: 6. Germline V gene sequence: CDR1 SNHLY, CDR2 FYNNEI. The CDR3 loop is CASSVRTGGRETQYF. The CDR3 DNA reads as TGTGCCAGCAGTGTAAGGACAGGGGGCAGGGAGACCCAGTACTTC.

The chain links TRBV28 to TRBJ1-3; the D is unclear. V was clipped by 4 bases and J by 1 base, with 5 bases between them. Germline V gene data show CDR1 as MDHEN and CDR2 as SYDVKM. This CDR3 has 13 residues. CDR3 sequence: CASSYGSGNTIYF. The CDR3 nucleotides read TGTGCCAGCAGTTACGGATCTGGAAACACCATATATTTT. The full variable domain, with the rest looked up from reference TRBV28 and TRBJ1-3, is DVKVTQSSRYLVKRTGEKVFLECVQDMDHENMFWYRQDPGLGLRLIYFSYDVKMKEKGDIPEGYSVSREKKERFSLILESASTNQTSMYLCASSYGSGNTIYFGEGSWLTVV.

The chain is built from TRBV7-8 and TRBJ1-4, with 10 positions matching TRBD1. The junction had 4 bases not matched to a gene; V was cut back by 6 bases and J by 6 bases. The CDR3 is 14 residues long. CDR1 is SGHVS, CDR2 FQNEAQ, per germline. The CDR3 DNA reads as TGTGCCAGCAGGCCCGGGACAGGGGATGAAAAACTGTTTTTT. Protein sequence: CASRPGTGDEKLFF. Combining the CDR3 with reference TRBV7-8 and TRBJ1-4 gives the whole variable domain GAGVSQSPRYKVAKRGQDVALRCDPISGHVSLFWYQQALGQGPEFLTYFQNEAQLDKSGLPSDRFFAERPEGSVSTLKIQRTQQEDSAVYLCASRPGTGDEKLFFGSGTQLSVL.

The rearrangement links TRBV9 to TRBJ1-2, with D possibly TRBD1 on 5 matching bases. V lost 5 bases and J 5 bases, leaving 7 bases between the germline ends. The CDR3 totals 11 residues. Germline V gene sequence: CDR1 SGDLS, CDR2 YYNGEE. The CDR3 is CASRDTYGYTF. As DNA, the CDR3 is TGTGCCAGCAGGGACACGTATGGCTACACCTTC. The variable domain in full, with the rest retrieved from reference TRBV9 and TRBJ1-2, is DSGVTQTPKHLITATGQRVTLRCSPRSGDLSVYWYQQSLDQGLQFLIQYYNGEERAKGNILERFSAQQFPDLHSELNLSSLELGDSALYFCASRDTYGYTFGSGTRLTVV.

Concerning this clone: The same CDR3 arises from other DNA sequences in this sample as well. The chain employs TRBV5-1 and TRBJ1-1, with D maybe TRBD1 (5 bases). The CDR3 sequence is 14 residues long. V was shortened by 0 bases and J by 2 bases, with 8 bases between the two germline ends. CDR1 is SGHRS, CDR2 YFSETQ, per germline. CDR3 residues: CASSLGQTNTEAFF. DNA of the CDR3: TGCGCCAGCAGCTTGGGACAGACTAACACTGAAGCTTTCTTT.

This clone appeared a single time. In nucleotides, the CDR3 is TGTGCCAGCAGCCAAGAGAACTTAAGATACTACCTCAATGAGCAGTTCTTC. Its translation is CASSQENLRYYLNEQFF. The chain uses TRBV3-1 (or the pseudogene TRBV3-2) and TRBJ2-1; D is uncertain. CDR1 is LGHDT, CDR2 YNNKEL, per germline (reference sequence). The CDR3 contains 17 residues. Deletions cut 0 bases from V and 6 bases from J, with 18 bases between.